This TCR beta chain was recovered during a study of T cell responses to AZD1222 COVID-19 vaccine. A word on this clone: Antigen: not known.

The CDR3 has 15 amino acids. V was trimmed by 6 bases and J by 5 bases, leaving 19 bases between them. Per germline, CDR1 SSHAT and CDR2 FNYEAQ (reference sequence). Study results and limitations: The number of AZD1222 recipients seropositive at baseline was only 6 or 7.

Here immunoSEQ multiplex PCR was the method, and the copy in TCRdb shows in-frame clones only, minus some. The data contain around 97,000 clones, 91% of them singletons. Sequenced material: peripheral blood, taken on day 0 of AZD1222 vaccination. The V gene is TRBV7-7, the J gene TRBJ2-5; possible D gene TRBD1, 5 bases. This TCR was recovered from an adult in good health. The CDR3, as DNA: TGTGCCAGCAGTCGAATGGGCAGGGTAGGGGAGACCCAGTACTTC. This gives the protein CASSRMGRVGETQYF.